A single sample is the source of the 14 T cell receptor beta chains below, sequenced in a study of blood T cell repertoires in COVID-19. TCRdb's table, derived via immunoSEQ multiplex PCR, lists solely in-frame clones and lacks some. The sample has about 150,000 clones, around 90% seen once. The sample comprised peripheral blood. The origin of the receptors is a man over 45 with acute or convalescent COVID-19.

The chain carries TRBV30 and TRBJ2-3; TRBD2 agrees at 13 bases. Germline CDR1 GTSNPN, CDR2 SVGIG (reference sequence). The CDR3 extends over 15 amino acids. V trimming: 0 bases; J trimming: 4 bases; junction bases outside the gene matches: 1. The CDR3 DNA follows: TGTGCCTGGAGTGTCGGACTAGCGGGGGCAGATACGCAGTATTTT. Translated, it gives CAWSVGLAGADTQYF. Together with reference TRBV30 and TRBJ2-3, the CDR3 gives the full variable domain: SQTIHQWPATLVQPVGSPLSLECTVEGTSNPNLYWYRQAAGRGLQLLFYSVGIGQISSEVPQNLSASRPQDRQFILSSKKLLLSDSGFYLCAWSVGLAGADTQYFGPGTRLTVL.

The chain uses TRBV29-1 and TRBJ2-7; a possible D gene is TRBD1 (5 bases). The ends were cut back, 6 bases at V and 2 bases at J, with 14 bases in the middle. CDR3 length equals 13 residues. Germline CDR1 and CDR2: SQVTM and ANQGSEA. The CDR3 nucleotides read TGCAGCGTCGAGTCGACAGAAGCCTACGAGCAGTACTTC. This codes for CSVESTEAYEQYF.

The genes are TRBV11-2 and TRBJ1-6, with TRBD1 matching 7 bases. The germline CDR1 and CDR2 sequences are SGHAT and FQNNGV. CDR3 length: 16 amino acids. V was pared by 5 bases and J by 5 bases, with 9 bases of the junction left unmatched. CDR3 residues: CASSPLDRRNNSPLHF. The CDR3 DNA sequence: TGTGCCAGCAGCCCTTTGGACAGGAGAAATAATTCACCCCTCCACTTT.

The table lists this clone with a count of one. The chain couples TRBV7-8 to TRBJ2-5; 11 bases are shared with TRBD2. Germline lookup yields CDR1 SGHVS and CDR2 FQNEAQ. There are 15 residues in the CDR3. V was pared by 6 bases and J by 4 bases, with 7 bases of the junction left unmatched. In nucleotides, the CDR3 is TGTGCCAGCAGTTTTACACTAGCGGGAGCAGAGACCCAGTACTTC. Its translation is CASSFTLAGAETQYF. Filled out from reference TRBV7-8 and TRBJ2-5, the complete variable domain reads GAGVSQSPRYKVAKRGQDVALRCDPISGHVSLFWYQQALGQGPEFLTYFQNEAQLDKSGLPSDRFFAERPEGSVSTLKIQRTQQEDSAVYLCASSFTLAGAETQYFGPGTRLLVL.

The J gene is TRBJ1-1, the V gene TRBV7-3; a weak D match, TRBD1 (5 bases). Per the germline V gene, CDR1 is SGHTA and CDR2 is FQGTGA. This CDR3 comprises 14 residues. Trimming stripped 5 bases from V and 1 base from J, with 11 bases between. This CDR3 is CASSPQVGNTEAFF. DNA of the CDR3: TGTGCCAGCAGCCCACAGGTCGGGAACACTGAAGCTTTCTTT.

The gene calls are TRBV7-3 and TRBJ1-5; 7 positions match TRBD1. This CDR3 is built from 15 residues. CDR1 and CDR2 from the germline V gene are SGHTA and FQGTGA. J was trimmed by 9 bases and V by 4 bases; bases with no gene match: 12. The DNA for the CDR3 is TGTGCCAGCAGCTCCCGGGACAGCCCACTGGGGCCCCAGCATTTT. Protein product: CASSSRDSPLGPQHF.

The chain is built from TRBV10-3 and TRBJ2-5, with TRBD2 matching over 11 bases. Germline-derived CDR1 and CDR2 are ENHRY and SYGVKD. Germline trimming cut 10 bases from V and 4 bases from J; bases unmatched to any gene: 11. The CDR3 consists of 15 residues. CDR3 amino acids: CASSLSGRGRETQYF. The CDR3 DNA reads as TGTGCCAGTAGTCTTAGCGGGAGGGGGAGAGAGACCCAGTACTTC.

The J gene is TRBJ1-5, the V gene TRBV28, with TRBD1 as a possible D gene (6 bases). V lost 5 bases to trimming and J lost 2 bases, with 16 bases between them. This CDR3 contains 16 residues. CDR1 is MDHEN and CDR2 is SYDVKM in the germline V gene. The CDR3 DNA reads as TGTGCCAGCAGTGCAATGACAGGTTATGGCAATCAGCCCCAGCATTTT. This codes for CASSAMTGYGNQPQHF.

This clone was detected only once. The chain recombines TRBV28 with TRBJ1-6, with 12 bases matching TRBD1. J lost 9 bases, V lost 6 bases, and 6 bases had no gene match. The CDR3 is 15 residues long. Germline V gives CDR1 MDHEN, CDR2 SYDVKM. DNA for the CDR3: TGTGCCAGCAGGCCCCGGGACAGGGGGCTTTCACCCCTCCACTTT. It yields the protein CASRPRDRGLSPLHF. Using reference TRBV28 and TRBJ1-6 for the parts outside the CDR3, the full variable domain is DVKVTQSSRYLVKRTGEKVFLECVQDMDHENMFWYRQDPGLGLRLIYFSYDVKMKEKGDIPEGYSVSREKKERFSLILESASTNQTSMYLCASRPRDRGLSPLHFGNGTRLTVT.

V and J are TRBV4-2 and TRBJ2-1; 8 positions match TRBD2. Trimming took 2 bases from V and 3 from J; bases not matched to a gene: 12. The CDR3 spans 18 residues. Germline CDR1 LGHNA, CDR2 YNFKEQ. The CDR3 loop reads CASSQNPGVAGLYNEQFF. As DNA, the CDR3 is TGTGCCAGCAGCCAAAACCCCGGAGTAGCGGGGCTCTACAATGAGCAGTTCTTC.

The V gene is TRBV3-1 (or the pseudogene TRBV3-2), the J gene TRBJ1-5, with 9 bases identical to TRBD1. Germline loops: CDR1 LGHDT, CDR2 YNNKEL (reference sequence). The CDR3 loop spans 15 amino acids. Trimming cost V 4 bases and J 4 bases; bases outside gene matches: 5. The CDR3 nucleotides are TGTGCCAGCAGCCTAGGGGGACAGGGAAATCAGCCCCAGCATTTT. Translating it yields CASSLGGQGNQPQHF.

The chain employs TRBV3-1 (or the pseudogene TRBV3-2) and TRBJ1-6, with 8 bases lining up with TRBD1. CDR3 length: 17 residues. Trimming took 4 bases from V and 7 from J; bases not matched to a gene: 12. Germline values: CDR1 LGHDT, CDR2 YNNKEL (reference sequence). Written as DNA, the CDR3 is TGTGCCAGCAGCCCCCGACGACAGGGGTTTGGAAATTCACCCCTCCACTTT. This translates into CASSPRRQGFGNSPLHF.

The chain carries TRBV19 and TRBJ1-1; the D gene is possibly TRBD1 (5 bases). V lost 6 bases and J 4 bases, leaving 15 bases between the germline ends. Germline V gives CDR1 LNHDA, CDR2 SQIVND (reference sequence). The CDR3 is 14 residues long. The CDR3 DNA reads TGTGCCAGTAGAGGAGGCCGGGGGATCACTGAAGCTTTCTTT. Translated, it gives CASRGGRGITEAFF.

The chain employs TRBV7-2 and TRBJ1-2; D uncertain. This CDR3 is 13 amino acids long. V lost 6 bases and J lost 4, with 12 bases in between. Per the germline V gene, CDR1 is SGHTA and CDR2 is FQGNSA. CDR3 coding DNA: TGTGCCAGCAGGAATCAGGCGGGCTATGGCTACACCTTC. Its translation is CASRNQAGYGYTF.